This T cell receptor (beta chain) was identified in a study of blood T cells in healthy people across ages. This clonotype appeared a few times. Primers used in a second PCR of roughly 7 to 12 cycles were a sample-barcoded 5' primer and a J-beta primer mix. In TCRdb, the 5' RACE reads were re-called with MiXCR into one record per CDR3 protein. The sample holds 720,000 or so distinct CDR3 sequences, roughly two fifths seen once. The CDR3 contains 17 residues. CDR1 and CDR2 (germline): MNHEY, SVGEGT. Germline trimming cut 4 bases from V and 6 bases from J; bases unmatched to any gene: 15. The sample taken for sequencing was blood. This chain links TRBV6-2 or TRBV6-3 with TRBJ2-3, with 8 bases identical to TRBD2. The source of this sequence is a man older than 75 in good health. This chain's CDR3 is CASSFLAGRWSHDTQYF. CDR3 coding DNA: TGTGCCAGCAGTTTCTTAGCGGGGAGATGGTCGCATGATACGCAGTATTTT.